A single sample gave rise to the 3 T cell receptor beta chains below, sequenced in a study of blood T cells in healthy people across ages (dated by TCRdb to between 2015 and 2017). Library prep was done by 5' RACE. TCRdb shows the sequencer as Illumina HiSeq 2500. The second PCR ran for roughly 6 to 11 cycles and used a J-beta primer mix along with a sample-barcoded 5' primer. The raw public data were reprocessed by TCRdb itself: fastp quality trimming at Q25, MiXCR clonotype calling, in-frame beta chains only. Under each unique CDR3 protein, matching rows form one entry showing the most common genes and DNA. A total of about 640,000 distinct CDR3 sequences appear in this sample, approximately 30% of them only once. The ten largest account for more than 15% of the sample. Sequencing was performed on blood. The receptors were sampled from a woman older than 75 in good health.

Worth noting for this clonotype: One base away lies a much larger clone, so this may be a sequencing read error. This chain joins TRBV11-2 and TRBJ2-1; perhaps TRBD1 as D (5 bases). Germline-derived CDR1 and CDR2 are SGHAT and FQNNGV. The CDR3 covers 13 residues. CDR3 in DNA: TGTGTCAGCAGCCTGCGTAGGGGTAATGAGCAGTTCTTC. It codes for CVSSLRRGNEQFF.

This clonotype turned up a few times. V gene TRBV29-1 combines with J gene TRBJ1-1; perhaps TRBD1 as D (5 bases). Between the trimmed V and J ends, which lost 6 bases and 11 bases, there was a span of 16 bases. This CDR3 has 11 amino acids. CDR1 and CDR2 from the germline V gene are SQVTM and ANQGSEA. The CDR3 DNA reads TGCAGCGTCGGAGAGGGGTTTTCTGCTTTCTTT. It specifies CSVGEGFSAFF.

This clonotype showed up many times. The rearrangement links TRBV6-2 or TRBV6-3 to TRBJ2-7, with 7 bases that match TRBD1. From germline, CDR1 is MNHEY and CDR2 SVGEGT. The length of the CDR3 is 13 residues. Trimming removed 6 bases from V and 3 bases from J; junction bases left unmatched: 5. The CDR3 DNA follows: TGTGCCAGCAGCCACAGGGGTTTCTACGAGCAGTACTTC. Amino acid sequence: CASSHRGFYEQYF.